The 27 T cell receptor beta chains below were found in one sample sequenced in a study of T cell changes during pregnancy in multiple sclerosis. Some clones are missing from TCRdb's copy, which holds only in-frame ones; the method was immunoSEQ multiplex PCR. The sample lists some 77,000 clones; around 94% were seen once. Sequences were derived from CD4+ T cells from peripheral blood mononuclear cells, sampled before pregnancy. The receptor source for this set is a female donor with multiple sclerosis, enrolled in a pregnancy study.

The J gene is TRBJ1-1, the V gene TRBV28; 9 bases map to TRBD1. With V trimmed by 4 bases and J by 4 bases, 7 bases remained unmatched. In germline, CDR1 is MDHEN, CDR2 SYDVKM. The CDR3 has 15 amino acids. The CDR3 loop is CASSSHTGGPTEAFF. CDR3 nucleotides: TGTGCCAGCAGTTCCCATACAGGGGGCCCCACTGAAGCTTTCTTT.

The chain has TRBV30 and TRBJ1-2, with D tentatively TRBD1 (6 bases). The V and J ends lost 1 base and 0 bases respectively, with 18 bases between them. Germline V gene lookup returns CDR1 GTSNPN and CDR2 SVGIG (reference sequence). The CDR3 loop spans 17 amino acids. The CDR3 DNA reads as TGTGCCTGGAGTGCTCCACGGACAGCCTTAGCTAACTATGGCTACACCTTC. This codes for CAWSAPRTALANYGYTF.

V is TRBV4-2 and J is TRBJ2-5; D remains unclear. The CDR3 contains 16 residues. V lost 1 base, J lost 3 bases, and 15 bases lay in between. Germline V gene sequence: CDR1 LGHNA, CDR2 YNFKEQ. CDR3 nucleotide sequence: TGTGCCAGCAGCCAAGGTACGGCCACAGTCGAAGAGACCCAGTACTTC. Translating gives CASSQGTATVEETQYF.

The chain links TRBV6-6 to TRBJ1-5, with TRBD1 matching over 7 bases. In germline, CDR1 is MNHNY, CDR2 SVGAGI (reference sequence). Trimming cost V 6 bases and J 4 bases; bases outside gene matches: 6. The CDR3 consists of 14 residues. The CDR3 here is CASRSPGGNQPQHF. In DNA form, the CDR3 reads TGTGCCAGCAGGTCTCCAGGGGGAAATCAGCCCCAGCATTTT.

The chain is built from TRBV19 and TRBJ2-1; 11 bases agree with TRBD1. V dropped 2 bases and J dropped 15; count of bases not matched to a gene: 9. Germline loops: CDR1 LNHDA, CDR2 SQIVND (reference sequence). CDR3 length equals 14 residues. The CDR3 DNA sequence: TGTGCCAGTAGTATAAGTAAAGGGACAGGGGGACTGTTCTTC. Its translation: CASSISKGTGGLFF.

This chain uses TRBV19 with TRBJ1-5; 7 bases line up with TRBD1. V was clipped by 3 bases and J by 6 bases; unmatched bases: 2. CDR1 and CDR2 from the germline V gene are LNHDA and SQIVND (reference sequence). The CDR3 sequence is 13 residues long. CDR3: CASSIDRVQPQHF. CDR3 DNA sequence: TGTGCCAGTAGTATTGACAGGGTTCAGCCCCAGCATTTT.

The J gene is TRBJ2-7, the V gene TRBV9, with TRBD2 identical over 8 bases. Trimming at V came to 2 bases and at J to 4 bases, leaving 8 bases not matched to a gene. The CDR3 spans 15 residues. Per germline, CDR1 SGDLS and CDR2 YYNGEE. The CDR3 nucleotides are TGTGCCAGCAGCGTTAGCGGGGAGAAGCTATACGAGCAGTACTTC. Its protein is CASSVSGEKLYEQYF.

The CDR3 sequence is CASSPAGGREVTEAFF. The CDR3 coding sequence is TGTGCCAGCTCACCCGCAGGGGGCAGGGAGGTCACTGAAGCTTTCTTT. This chain joins TRBV18 and TRBJ1-1; TRBD1 aligns across 8 bases. The CDR3 has 16 residues. The V segment lost 3 bases and the J segment 4 bases; nucleotides outside the gene matches: 10. CDR1 KGHSH and CDR2 LQKENI come from the germline V gene.

The rearrangement uses TRBV5-6 and TRBJ1-6; maybe TRBD1 (5 bases). CDR1 is SGHDT and CDR2 is YYEEEE in the germline V gene. Trimming shortened V by 0 bases and J by 6 bases, and 10 bases separated the two germline ends. The CDR3 sequence is 15 residues long. DNA of the CDR3: TGTGCCAGCAGCTTGGTAACAGGACCTAATTCACCCCTCCACTTT. Amino acids: CASSLVTGPNSPLHF. Supplemented by reference TRBV5-6 and TRBJ1-6, the full variable domain reads DAGVTQSPTHLIKTRGQQVTLRCSPKSGHDTVSWYQQALGQGPQFIFQYYEEEERQRGNFPDRFSGHQFPNYSSELNVNALLLGDSALYLCASSLVTGPNSPLHFGNGTRLTVT.

The chain links TRBV6-1 to TRBJ1-2, with 8 bases lining up with TRBD1. The V gene's germline CDR1 is MNHNS and CDR2 SASEGT. Unmatched junction bases numbered 4, after V lost 3 bases and J lost 7 bases. The CDR3 consists of 13 residues. The CDR3 DNA follows: TGTGCCAGCAGTGAGACAGGGGCGAGTGGCTACACCTTC. Translation: CASSETGASGYTF.

This chain links TRBV2 with TRBJ2-2; 9 bases are shared with TRBD1. This CDR3 contains 13 residues. CDR1 SNHLY and CDR2 FYNNEI come from the germline V gene. The CDR3 bases are TGTGCAAGGGGGACAGGGATGACCGGGGAGCTGTTTTTT. It encodes CARGTGMTGELFF.

CDR3 bases: TGTGCCAGCAGTCTCGGACAGGTGGGAGATACGCAGTATTTT. It is translated as CASSLGQVGDTQYF. The gene calls are TRBV27 and TRBJ2-3; 7 bases fit TRBD1. Germline V lookup: CDR1 MNHEY, CDR2 SMNVEV (reference sequence). The CDR3 has 14 residues. Losses at the gene ends were 5 bases for V and 5 bases for J; bases not matched to a gene: 7.

The rearrangement links TRBV29-1 to TRBJ2-3; TRBD2 matches 7 bases. Germline V gene sequence: CDR1 SQVTM, CDR2 ANQGSEA. Germline trimming cut 2 bases from V and 8 bases from J; bases unmatched to any gene: 10. CDR3 length: 14 residues. The CDR3 region is CSVERGRATGTQYF. DNA of the CDR3: TGCAGCGTTGAACGAGGGAGGGCCACGGGTACGCAGTATTTT.

This clone is a singleton in its sample. V gene TRBV5-4 combines with J gene TRBJ1-1, with D uncertain. Trimming left V 0 bases short and J 1 base short, with 7 bases between. Germline-derived CDR1 and CDR2 are SGHNT and YYREEE (reference sequence). The CDR3 extends over 14 amino acids. In DNA form, the CDR3 reads TGTGCCAGCAGCTTGGTCTCCTCGAACACTGAAGCTTTCTTT. Residues: CASSLVSSNTEAFF.

The V gene is TRBV5-6, the J gene TRBJ1-1, with D maybe TRBD1 (6 bases). Looked up from germline, CDR1 is SGHDT and CDR2 is YYEEEE. This CDR3 has 12 amino acids. The V gene lost 0 bases and the J gene lost 10 bases, with 10 bases spanning the gap. In DNA, the CDR3 is TGTGCCAGCAGCTTGGGGGTAGGGGGAGCTTTCTTT. It codes for CASSLGVGGAFF.

The chain couples TRBV29-1 to TRBJ2-3; 7 nucleotides align to TRBD2. The germline V gene has CDR1 SQVTM and CDR2 ANQGSEA. The ends lost 6 bases at V and 3 bases at J; junction bases unmatched: 9. There are 14 residues in the CDR3. The CDR3 DNA is TGCAGCGTGACCAGCGGGATAGGGACAGATACGCAGTATTTT. Its translation: CSVTSGIGTDTQYF.

This rearrangement joins TRBV5-1 to TRBJ2-3, with a possible D match to TRBD1 (6 bases). There are 14 residues in the CDR3. Looked up from germline, CDR1 is SGHRS and CDR2 is YFSETQ. Trimming cost V 2 bases and J 2 bases, with 9 bases left between them. CDR3 region: CASSFGQNTDTQYF. As DNA, the CDR3 is TGCGCCAGCAGCTTCGGACAGAACACAGATACGCAGTATTTT.

The CDR3 loop reads CATRLRTEAFF. In DNA, the CDR3 is TGTGCCACCAGACTGCGCACTGAAGCTTTCTTT. V is TRBV28 and J is TRBJ1-1, with no clear D. This CDR3 has 11 residues. Germline V gene lookup returns CDR1 MDHEN and CDR2 SYDVKM. Trimming stripped 10 bases from V and 4 bases from J, with 10 bases between.

This rearrangement joins TRBV7-2 to TRBJ1-5, with a weak D call TRBD1 (5 bases). This CDR3 is built from 14 residues. CDR1 and CDR2 from the germline V gene are SGHTA and FQGNSA. Deletions cut 3 bases from V and 3 bases from J, with 9 bases between. DNA for the CDR3: TGTGCCAGCAGCTTCGGAGGGGACAATCAGCCCCAGCATTTT. It encodes CASSFGGDNQPQHF.

The rearrangement uses TRBV15 and TRBJ2-1, with a tentative D call TRBD1 (5 bases). The germline gives CDR1 LNHNV, CDR2 YYDKDF (reference sequence). The CDR3 length is 15 residues. V was pared by 5 bases and J by 7 bases, with 18 bases between. CDR3 residues: CATSPLHQGSNEQFF. CDR3 nucleotide sequence: TGTGCCACCAGCCCCCTACACCAGGGTTCTAATGAGCAGTTCTTC. Based on the CDR3 plus reference TRBV15 and TRBJ2-1, the full variable domain is DAMVIQNPRYQVTQFGKPVTLSCSQTLNHNVMYWYQQKSSQAPKLLFHYYDKDFNNEADTPDNFQSRRPNTSFCFLDIRSPGLGDTAMYLCATSPLHQGSNEQFFGPGTRLTVL.

CDR3 protein: CSVESGGWAEAFF. The CDR3 region has the DNA TGCAGCGTTGAATCAGGGGGCTGGGCTGAAGCTTTCTTT. The V gene is TRBV29-1, the J gene TRBJ1-1; 8 bases map to TRBD1. The CDR3 contains 13 residues. Trimming cost V 2 bases and J 6 bases; bases outside gene matches: 5. Germline V CDR1 and CDR2: SQVTM, ANQGSEA.

The chain links TRBV28 to TRBJ1-5; the match to TRBD1 covers 7 bases. Trimming at V came to 2 bases and at J to 6 bases, leaving 7 bases not matched to a gene. The CDR3 has 15 amino acids. CDR1 and CDR2 (germline): MDHEN, SYDVKM. Here the CDR3 DNA reads TGTGCCAGCAGTTTACCCCCGACAGGGCTTCAGCCCCAGCATTTT. Its protein is CASSLPPTGLQPQHF.

The chain recombines TRBV4-1 with TRBJ2-3; maybe TRBD2 (5 bases). Germline V gene sequence: CDR1 MGHRA, CDR2 YSYEKL. V gave up 3 bases and J gave up 2 bases, with 12 bases separating them. CDR3 length equals 15 residues. CDR3 sequence (DNA): TGCGCCAGCAGCCACGGACTCGACATCACAGATACGCAGTATTTT. Amino acid sequence: CASSHGLDITDTQYF.

This chain uses TRBV28 with TRBJ1-4, with D unclear. Looked up from germline, CDR1 is MDHEN and CDR2 is SYDVKM. V gave up 3 bases and J gave up 4 bases, with 3 bases separating them. There are 12 residues in the CDR3. DNA for the CDR3: TGTGCCAGCAGTTTTCGTAATGAAAAACTGTTTTTT. This encodes CASSFRNEKLFF.

This sequence joins TRBV19 and TRBJ1-2; D gene ambiguous. V lost 3 bases and J lost 1, with 6 bases in between. Germline-derived CDR1 and CDR2 are LNHDA and SQIVND (reference sequence). The CDR3 contains 13 residues. In DNA, the CDR3 is TGTGCCAGTAGTATCTCAGATAACTATGGCTACACCTTC. Its translation: CASSISDNYGYTF.

This clone was seen once. The rearrangement joins TRBV30 to TRBJ1-6; 7 bases line up with TRBD1. The germline V gene encodes CDR1 GTSNPN and CDR2 SVGIG (reference sequence). V gave up 4 bases and J gave up 3 bases; unmatched junction bases: 9. The CDR3 loop spans 16 amino acids. CDR3 nucleotide sequence: TGTGCCTGGACTAAGGGCGCAGGGGGCTATAATTCACCCCTCCACTTT. Protein sequence: CAWTKGAGGYNSPLHF. The whole variable domain, remainder taken from reference TRBV30 and TRBJ1-6, is SQTIHQWPATLVQPVGSPLSLECTVEGTSNPNLYWYRQAAGRGLQLLFYSVGIGQISSEVPQNLSASRPQDRQFILSSKKLLLSDSGFYLCAWTKGAGGYNSPLHFGNGTRLTVT.

The chain carries TRBV9 and TRBJ2-7, with D possibly matching TRBD2 (7 bases). Germline V CDR1 and CDR2: SGDLS, YYNGEE. V gave up 1 base and J gave up 5 bases, with 13 bases separating them. This CDR3 is built from 14 residues. The CDR3 DNA is TGTGCCAGCAGCGTAAGAGGGGGGGCAGACGAGCAGTACTTC. This encodes CASSVRGGADEQYF.